The 10 T cell receptor beta chains below all came from one sample that was sequenced in a study of blood T cell repertoires in COVID-19. Sequenced by immunoSEQ multiplex PCR; TCRdb stores in-frame clones only, minus some. The data contain approximately 240,000 clones, more than 75% of them singletons. Material: peripheral blood. These TCRs come from a man in his fifties or sixties who had recovered from COVID-19.

This rearrangement joins TRBV3-1 (or the pseudogene TRBV3-2) to TRBJ2-6; possibly TRBD1 for D (5 bases). V dropped 1 base and J dropped 1 base, with 8 bases sitting between them. The CDR3 sequence is 16 residues long. CDR1 and CDR2 from the germline V gene are LGHDT and YNNKEL (reference sequence). The CDR3 sequence is CASSQGHRSGANVLTF. CDR3 bases: TGTGCCAGCAGCCAAGGTCACAGGTCTGGGGCCAACGTCCTGACTTTC.

The chain is built from TRBV2 and TRBJ1-5; D gene uncertain. Trimming removed 0 bases at V and 7 bases at J, with 10 bases between. Germline V gene sequence: CDR1 SNHLY, CDR2 FYNNEI. The CDR3 runs 14 residues. CDR3 amino acids: CASSEAPGRQPQHF. CDR3 DNA sequence: TGTGCCAGCAGTGAAGCGCCGGGTCGCCAGCCCCAGCATTTT.

This chain uses TRBV28 with TRBJ1-5; unclear D gene. The germline V gene encodes CDR1 MDHEN and CDR2 SYDVKM. Trimming pared 3 bases from V and 4 bases from J, leaving 13 bases between. The CDR3 contains 15 residues. The CDR3 spells CASSFQLGGNQPQHF. The CDR3 DNA reads as TGTGCCAGCAGTTTTCAGCTTGGCGGGAATCAGCCCCAGCATTTT.

This chain uses TRBV3-1 (or the pseudogene TRBV3-2) with TRBJ1-1; D is possibly TRBD1 (6 bases). The ends were cut back, 4 bases at V and 0 bases at J, with 15 bases in the middle. This CDR3 comprises 16 residues. Germline CDR1 and CDR2: LGHDT and YNNKEL (reference sequence). The CDR3 nucleotides are TGTGCCAGCAGCCCCAGAACAAGGACAGTGAACACTGAAGCTTTCTTT. Translating it yields CASSPRTRTVNTEAFF.

The chain couples TRBV11-2 to TRBJ1-2, with a tentative D call TRBD1 (5 bases). Germline V CDR1 and CDR2: SGHAT, FQNNGV. Trimming shortened V by 5 bases and J by 8 bases, and 15 bases separated the two germline ends. The CDR3 runs 13 residues. The CDR3 here is CASSPVTGLGYTF. CDR3 DNA sequence: TGTGCCAGCAGCCCGGTAACAGGTCTGGGCTACACCTTC.

Details on this clone: Germline and junction disagree at one end, which may indicate a read error. This sequence joins TRBV2 and TRBJ2-7, with D unresolved. CDR3 length equals 13 residues. CDR1 SNHLY and CDR2 FYNNEI come from the germline V gene. CDR3 in amino acids: CASREGRYYEQYF. CDR3 bases: TGTGCCAGCAGGGAAGGCAGATACTACGAGCAGTACTTC.

This clone was seen a single time. This chain joins TRBV9 and TRBJ2-2, with 7 bases aligning to TRBD1. From germline, CDR1 is SGDLS and CDR2 YYNGEE. V lost 2 bases and J lost 0; bases outside the gene matches: 4. This CDR3 is 16 amino acids long. The CDR3 nucleotides are TGTGCCAGCAGCGTCGAGGGGGCCACGAACACCGGGGAGCTGTTTTTT. It encodes CASSVEGATNTGELFF.

The chain has TRBV7-2 and TRBJ1-2; 8 bases are shared with TRBD1. Looked up from germline, CDR1 is SGHTA and CDR2 is FQGNSA. V shed 2 bases, J shed 4 bases, and the junction held 3 bases outside the gene matches. This CDR3 comprises 14 residues. CDR3 in DNA: TGTGCCAGCAGCTTATCAGGGGGCATCTATGGCTACACCTTC. This sequence encodes CASSLSGGIYGYTF.

This clone has just one count. Other DNA sequences within the sample encode an identical CDR3. J is TRBJ2-7 and V is TRBV6-2 or TRBV6-3; 11 bases are a match to TRBD2. The CDR3 extends over 15 amino acids. Losses at the gene ends were 0 bases for V and 4 bases for J; bases not matched to a gene: 2. CDR1 is MNHEY, CDR2 SVGEGT, per germline. CDR3 sequence: CASSYSLAGAYEQYF. CDR3 sequence (DNA): TGTGCCAGCAGTTACTCACTAGCGGGAGCATACGAGCAGTACTTC.

This chain links TRBV27 with TRBJ1-4, with 9 bases identical to TRBD1. Germline CDR1 is MNHEY and CDR2 is SMNVEV (reference sequence). The CDR3 has 15 amino acids. After removal of 8 bases from V and 4 bases from J, the junction contained 8 bases not matched to a gene. The CDR3: CASGSPGQGNEKLFF. CDR3 nucleotides: TGTGCCAGCGGTTCCCCGGGACAGGGTAATGAAAAACTGTTTTTT.